This paragraph reports one TCR beta chain. Its cognate antigen is unknown. The data originate from a study of a mutant IDH1 vaccine in newly diagnosed glioma. The overall study: Averaging approximately 40 years of age, treated patients were about 60% male and 37.5% female. Before enrollment, patients got radiotherapy alone, temozolomide alone, or mostly the combination.

The sample's time point: baseline, week 1 (first vaccination visit). Specified treatment: pre-vaccination baseline after standard-of-care therapy. Each of the donors came in with new WHO grade 3 or 4 astrocytomas that were IDH1-mutant and ATRX-lost. General study findings and limits: Researchers report vaccine-induced immune responses in roughly 93% of patients.

Losses at the gene ends were 3 bases for V and 0 bases for J; bases not matched to a gene: 11. The CDR3 runs to 17 residues. The germline V gene encodes CDR1 MGHRA and CDR2 YSYEKL. Produced via immunoSEQ multiplex PCR; TCRdb's table is partial and in-frame only. The repertoire holds around 33,000 clones, with about nine tenths as singletons. The source was PBMCs, collected from a glioma patient treated with radiotherapy, temozolomide or both. The TCR was taken from a woman in her thirties or forties with glioma. The chain recombines TRBV4-1 with TRBJ2-7, with TRBD1 matching over 7 bases. This CDR3 reads CASSQDRLDRTSYEQYF. Written as DNA, the CDR3 is TGCGCCAGCAGCCAGGACCGCTTGGACAGGACCTCCTACGAGCAGTACTTC.